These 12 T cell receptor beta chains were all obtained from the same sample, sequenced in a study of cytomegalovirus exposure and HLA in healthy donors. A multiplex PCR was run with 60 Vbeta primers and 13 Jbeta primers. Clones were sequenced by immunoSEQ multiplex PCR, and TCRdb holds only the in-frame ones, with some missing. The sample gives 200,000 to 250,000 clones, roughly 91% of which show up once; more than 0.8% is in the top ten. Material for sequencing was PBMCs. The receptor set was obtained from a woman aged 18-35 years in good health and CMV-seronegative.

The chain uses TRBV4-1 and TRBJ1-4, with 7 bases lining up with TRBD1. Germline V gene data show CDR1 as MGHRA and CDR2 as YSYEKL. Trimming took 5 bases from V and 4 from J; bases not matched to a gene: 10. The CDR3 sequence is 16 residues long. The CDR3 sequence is CASSSYQGVLNEKLFF. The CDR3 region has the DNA TGCGCCAGCAGCTCTTACCAGGGGGTCCTTAATGAAAAACTGTTTTTT.

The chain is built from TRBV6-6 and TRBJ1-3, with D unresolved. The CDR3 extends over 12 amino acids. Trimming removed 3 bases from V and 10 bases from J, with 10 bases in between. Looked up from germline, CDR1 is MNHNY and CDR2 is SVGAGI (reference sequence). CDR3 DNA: TGTGCCAGCAGTTATCCCCCGCGGACCATATATTTT. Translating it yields CASSYPPRTIYF.

The CDR3 sequence: CASSLGTGTSGSIKETQYF. The CDR3 nucleotides read TGTGCCAGCAGCTTAGGAACCGGGACTAGCGGGAGTATAAAAGAGACCCAGTACTTC. The rearrangement joins TRBV7-8 to TRBJ2-5, with 14 bases matching TRBD2. The germline V gene has CDR1 SGHVS and CDR2 FQNEAQ. This CDR3 is 19 amino acids long. Unmatched junction bases numbered 10, after V lost 1 base and J lost 3 bases.

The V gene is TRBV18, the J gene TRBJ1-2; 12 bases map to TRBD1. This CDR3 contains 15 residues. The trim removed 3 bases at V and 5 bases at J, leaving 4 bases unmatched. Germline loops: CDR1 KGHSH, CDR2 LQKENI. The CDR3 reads CASSPGTGGLYGYTF. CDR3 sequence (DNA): TGTGCCAGCTCACCTGGGACAGGGGGCTTGTATGGCTACACCTTC.

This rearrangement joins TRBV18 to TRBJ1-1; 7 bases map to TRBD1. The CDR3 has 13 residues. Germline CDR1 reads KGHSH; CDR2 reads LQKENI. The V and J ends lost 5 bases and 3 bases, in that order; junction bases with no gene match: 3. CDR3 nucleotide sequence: TGTGCCAGCTCAACGCAGGGGGACACTGAAGCTTTCTTT. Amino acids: CASSTQGDTEAFF. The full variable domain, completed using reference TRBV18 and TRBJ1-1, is NAGVMQNPRHLVRRRGQEARLRCSPMKGHSHVYWYRQLPEEGLKFMVYLQKENIIDESGMPKERFSAEFPKEGPSILRIQQVVRGDSAAYFCASSTQGDTEAFFGQGTRLTVV.

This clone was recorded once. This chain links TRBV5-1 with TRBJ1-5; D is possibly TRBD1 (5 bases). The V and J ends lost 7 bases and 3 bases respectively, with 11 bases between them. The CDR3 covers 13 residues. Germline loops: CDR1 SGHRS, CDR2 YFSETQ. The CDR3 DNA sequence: TGCGCCAGCCGCGCAGGGTTCAATCAGCCCCAGCATTTT. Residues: CASRAGFNQPQHF.

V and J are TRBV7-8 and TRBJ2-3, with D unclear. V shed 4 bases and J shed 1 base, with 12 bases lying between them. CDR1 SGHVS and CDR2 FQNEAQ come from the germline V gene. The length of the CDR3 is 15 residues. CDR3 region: CASSSSELGTDTQYF. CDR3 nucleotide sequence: TGTGCCAGCAGCTCTTCGGAGTTAGGCACAGATACGCAGTATTTT.

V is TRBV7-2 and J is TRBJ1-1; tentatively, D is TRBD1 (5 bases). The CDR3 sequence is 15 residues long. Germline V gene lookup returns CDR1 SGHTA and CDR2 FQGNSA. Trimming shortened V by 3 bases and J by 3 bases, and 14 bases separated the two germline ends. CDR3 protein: CASSFRWGGDTEAFF. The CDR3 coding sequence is TGTGCCAGCAGCTTCCGATGGGGGGGGGACACTGAAGCTTTCTTT.

CDR3 residues: CASSFTGIVTYEQYF. The CDR3 nucleotides are TGCGCCAGCAGCTTCACAGGGATTGTCACCTACGAGCAGTACTTC. The genes are TRBV5-1 and TRBJ2-7, with a tentative D call TRBD1 (6 bases). The germline gives CDR1 SGHRS, CDR2 YFSETQ. V was shortened by 2 bases and J by 2 bases, with 14 bases between the two germline ends. This CDR3 is built from 15 residues.

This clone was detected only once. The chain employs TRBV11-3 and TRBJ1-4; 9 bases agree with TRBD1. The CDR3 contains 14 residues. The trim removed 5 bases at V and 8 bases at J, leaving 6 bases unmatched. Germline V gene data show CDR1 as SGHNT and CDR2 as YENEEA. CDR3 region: CASSEGTGWEKLFF. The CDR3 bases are TGTGCCAGCAGCGAGGGGACAGGGTGGGAAAAACTGTTTTTT.

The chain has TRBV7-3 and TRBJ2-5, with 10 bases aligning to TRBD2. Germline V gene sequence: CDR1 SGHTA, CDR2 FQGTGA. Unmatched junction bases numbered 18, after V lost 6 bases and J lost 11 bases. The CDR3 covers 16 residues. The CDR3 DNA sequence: TGTGCCAGCAGTAGGGGAGCGGGAGGGACCAGTGGGGAGCAGTACTTC. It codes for CASSRGAGGTSGEQYF.

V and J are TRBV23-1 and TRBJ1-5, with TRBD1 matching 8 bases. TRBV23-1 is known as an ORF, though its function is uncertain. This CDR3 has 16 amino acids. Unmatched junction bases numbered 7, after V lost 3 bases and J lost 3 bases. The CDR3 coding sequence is TGCGCCAGCAGTCACCCGGGACAGGTCCTCAATCAGCCCCAGCATTTT. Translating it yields CASSHPGQVLNQPQHF.